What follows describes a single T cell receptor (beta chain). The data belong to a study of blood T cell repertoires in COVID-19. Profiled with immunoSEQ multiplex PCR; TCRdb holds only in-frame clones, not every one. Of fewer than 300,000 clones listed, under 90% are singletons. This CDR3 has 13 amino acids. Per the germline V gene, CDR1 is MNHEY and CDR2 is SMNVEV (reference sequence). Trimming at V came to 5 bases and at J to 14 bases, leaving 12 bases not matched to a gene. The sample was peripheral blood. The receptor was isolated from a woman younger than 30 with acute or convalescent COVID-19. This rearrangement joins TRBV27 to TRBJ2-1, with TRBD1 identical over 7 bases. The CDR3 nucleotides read TGTGCCAGCAGTCTCACGACCGGGACAGAGGAGTTCTTC. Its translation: CASSLTTGTEEFF.